These 9 T cell receptor beta chains were all obtained from the same sample, sequenced in a study of blood T cell repertoires in COVID-19. Profiling relied on immunoSEQ multiplex PCR, and the TCRdb table lists in-frame clones only, not all of them. In the table there are around 240,000 clones, about 90% of which are singletons. Source material: PBMCs or T cells enriched from blood (not recorded which). The receptors stem from a human donor in a cohort exposed to, infected with or recovered from COVID-19 (not recorded which). The donor label of this sample is uncertain.

The rearrangement links TRBV19 to TRBJ1-6; possible D gene TRBD1, 5 bases. CDR1 and CDR2 (germline): LNHDA, SQIVND (reference sequence). CDR3 length equals 13 residues. The V end was cut by 8 bases, the J end by 7 bases, with 12 bases between. CDR3 residues: CASRRQPNSPLHF. The CDR3 DNA follows: TGTGCCAGTCGGAGACAGCCAAATTCACCCCTCCACTTT. Full variable domain (outside the CDR3, taken from reference TRBV19 and TRBJ1-6): DGGITQSPKYLFRKEGQNVTLSCEQNLNHDAMYWYRQDPGQGLRLIYYSQIVNDFQKGDIAEGYSVSREKKESFPLTVTSAQKNPTAFYLCASRRQPNSPLHFGNGTRLTVT.

The V gene is TRBV5-4, the J gene TRBJ1-1; the D is unclear. Germline lookup yields CDR1 SGHNT and CDR2 YYREEE (reference sequence). This CDR3 is built from 12 residues. V lost 4 bases and J 4 bases, leaving 8 bases between the germline ends. This CDR3 is CASSLDGTEAFF. As DNA, the CDR3 is TGTGCCAGCAGCCTGGACGGCACTGAAGCTTTCTTT. Based on the CDR3 plus reference TRBV5-4 and TRBJ1-1, the full variable domain is ETGVTQSPTHLIKTRGQQVTLRCSSQSGHNTVSWYQQALGQGPQFIFQYYREEENGRGNFPPRFSGLQFPNYSSELNVNALELDDSALYLCASSLDGTEAFFGQGTRLTVV.

The chain has TRBV7-8 and TRBJ2-1; unclear D gene. The CDR3 is 13 amino acids. Germline V CDR1 and CDR2: SGHVS, FQNEAQ. The V end lost 3 bases, the J end lost 5 bases, and 8 bases lay between the germline ends. The CDR3 reads CASSLFSDNEQFF. The CDR3 nucleotides read TGTGCCAGCAGCTTGTTCAGCGACAATGAGCAGTTCTTC. The variable domain in full, completed from reference TRBV7-8 and TRBJ2-1, reads GAGVSQSPRYKVAKRGQDVALRCDPISGHVSLFWYQQALGQGPEFLTYFQNEAQLDKSGLPSDRFFAERPEGSVSTLKIQRTQQEDSAVYLCASSLFSDNEQFFGPGTRLTVL.

The rearrangement joins TRBV10-3 to TRBJ1-1; unclear D gene. The germline gives CDR1 ENHRY, CDR2 SYGVKD. The CDR3 has 15 amino acids. V gave up 11 bases and J gave up 2 bases, with 21 bases separating them. The CDR3 coding sequence is TGTGCCTCTTCTTTTGAGGGCGGGGTAAACACTGAAGCTTTCTTT. It specifies CASSFEGGVNTEAFF.

The rearrangement uses TRBV2 and TRBJ2-7, with unresolved D. The germline V gene encodes CDR1 SNHLY and CDR2 FYNNEI. The V end was cut by 6 bases, the J end by 7 bases, with 10 bases between. There are 11 residues in the CDR3. CDR3 amino acids: CASRTTGEQYF. The CDR3 coding sequence is TGTGCCAGCAGAACTACGGGTGAGCAGTACTTC.

This chain links TRBV5-4 with TRBJ1-2, with a weak D call TRBD1 (6 bases). V lost 4 bases and J lost 6, with 19 bases in between. There are 15 residues in the CDR3. CDR1 is SGHNT and CDR2 is YYREEE in the germline V gene (reference sequence). The CDR3 coding sequence is TGTGCCAGCAGCGCTTCAGGGGTAGTGAGGGATGGCTACACCTTC. It translates to CASSASGVVRDGYTF.

This clone was detected once. V gene TRBV5-1 combines with J gene TRBJ1-1; the match to TRBD1 covers 8 bases. This CDR3 has 15 amino acids. After removal of 2 bases from V and 1 base from J, the junction contained 4 bases not matched to a gene. Germline CDR1 and CDR2: SGHRS and YFSETQ. The CDR3 DNA is TGCGCCAGCAGCTTTCACAGGGGGGCGAACACTGAAGCTTTCTTT. Amino acid sequence: CASSFHRGANTEAFF.

The V gene is TRBV30, the J gene TRBJ1-6; D is unclear. Germline loops: CDR1 GTSNPN, CDR2 SVGIG (reference sequence). The CDR3 has 15 amino acids. The germline V and J ends were trimmed by 0 bases and 9 bases, with 15 bases remaining between them. The CDR3 coding sequence is TGTGCCTGGAGTGTTCCGCGGGGTAAGGCTTCACCCCTCCACTTT. Translated: CAWSVPRGKASPLHF.

As DNA, the CDR3 is TGCAGCGTTAAAAGGACAGGCTCGATGAACACCGGGGAGCTGTTTTTT. Its translation: CSVKRTGSMNTGELFF. The chain carries TRBV29-1 and TRBJ2-2; 7 bases match TRBD1. The germline V gene has CDR1 SQVTM and CDR2 ANQGSEA. The CDR3 covers 16 residues. V shed 5 bases, J shed 1 base, and the junction held 10 bases outside the gene matches.